Listed here is a single TCR beta chain. This specimen belongs to a study of blood T cell repertoires in COVID-19. V was pared by 6 bases and J by 7 bases, with 9 bases of the junction left unmatched. The germline V gene has CDR1 SQVTM and CDR2 ANQGSEA. There are 13 residues in the CDR3. Data came from immunoSEQ multiplex PCR; TCRdb stores just in-frame clones and leaves some out. The table includes 200,000 to 300,000 clones, 81% detected once. This receptor was taken from a woman older than 75 with COVID-19, enrolled during active disease. The sample consisted of peripheral blood. The chain carries TRBV29-1 and TRBJ2-3; 8 nucleotides align to TRBD2. CDR3 residues: CSVLTSVLNTQYF. The CDR3 nucleotides read TGCAGCGTCCTGACTAGCGTCCTGAATACGCAGTATTTT.